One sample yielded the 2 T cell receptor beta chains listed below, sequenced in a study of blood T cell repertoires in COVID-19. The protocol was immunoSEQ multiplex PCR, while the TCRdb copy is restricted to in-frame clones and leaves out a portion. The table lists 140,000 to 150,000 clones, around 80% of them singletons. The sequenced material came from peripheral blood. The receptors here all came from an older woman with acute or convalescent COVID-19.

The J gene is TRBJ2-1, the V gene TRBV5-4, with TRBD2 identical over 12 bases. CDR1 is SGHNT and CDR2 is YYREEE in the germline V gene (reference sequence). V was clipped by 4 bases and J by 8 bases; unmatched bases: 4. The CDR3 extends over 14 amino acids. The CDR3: CASSRLAGVDEQFF. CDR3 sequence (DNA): TGTGCCAGCAGCCGACTAGCGGGAGTAGATGAGCAGTTCTTC. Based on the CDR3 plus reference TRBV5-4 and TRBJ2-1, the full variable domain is ETGVTQSPTHLIKTRGQQVTLRCSSQSGHNTVSWYQQALGQGPQFIFQYYREEENGRGNFPPRFSGLQFPNYSSELNVNALELDDSALYLCASSRLAGVDEQFFGPGTRLTVL.

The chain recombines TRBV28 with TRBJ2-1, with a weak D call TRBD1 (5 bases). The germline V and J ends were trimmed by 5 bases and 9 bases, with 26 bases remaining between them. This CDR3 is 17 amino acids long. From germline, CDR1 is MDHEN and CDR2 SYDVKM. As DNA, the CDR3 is TGTGCCAGCAGTGTTACAATTCAGGGTAATAGGTGGAGTGAGCAGTTCTTC. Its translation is CASSVTIQGNRWSEQFF.